The 10 T cell receptor beta chains listed next were all sequenced from one sample in a study of vaccination and CD4 T cells after COVID-19. Each CDR3 protein gets one entry after TCRdb re-called the PCR reads with MiXCR. Among fewer than 20,000 distinct CDR3 sequences listed, roughly 62% were seen once. This sample comprised CD4+ T cells from blood, obtained after SARS-CoV-2 vaccination. All receptors derive from a human donor who had recovered from COVID-19.

V and J are TRBV5-6 and TRBJ1-1; 12 bases match TRBD1. Looked up from germline, CDR1 is SGHDT and CDR2 is YYEEEE. This CDR3 region has 15 residues. Trimming at V came to 3 bases and at J to 5 bases, leaving 5 bases not matched to a gene. The CDR3 protein is CASSWGTGGLTEAFF. DNA for the CDR3: TGTGCCAGCAGCTGGGGGACAGGGGGCTTAACTGAAGCTTTCTTT.

V gene TRBV20-1 combines with J gene TRBJ1-6, with 10 bases aligning to TRBD1. The CDR3 length is 13 residues. The germline V gene has CDR1 DFQATT and CDR2 SNEGSKA (reference sequence). The junction had 8 bases not matched to a gene; V was cut back by 8 bases and J by 10 bases. The CDR3 reads CSPGGTGVSPLHF. The CDR3 DNA sequence: TGCAGTCCCGGGGGGACAGGGGTATCACCCCTCCACTTT.

The chain has TRBV28 and TRBJ2-7; 10 positions agree with TRBD2. The CDR3 has 16 residues. The germline gives CDR1 MDHEN, CDR2 SYDVKM. V trimming: 4 bases; J trimming: 2 bases; junction bases outside the gene matches: 8. This chain's CDR3 is CASSSSGRPFTYEQYF. For the CDR3, the DNA is TGTGCCAGCAGTTCTAGCGGGAGACCGTTCACCTACGAGCAGTACTTC.

This sequence joins TRBV7-8 and TRBJ1-4; perhaps TRBD1 as D (6 bases). Trimming left V 2 bases short and J 3 bases short, with 13 bases between. The CDR3 is 16 amino acids. In germline, CDR1 is SGHVS, CDR2 FQNEAQ. In DNA, the CDR3 is TGTGCCAGCAGCTTACGGAGGGGGATGTCTAATGAAAAACTGTTTTTT. This gives the protein CASSLRRGMSNEKLFF.

This clonotype was detected a few times. The chain joins TRBV20-1 to TRBJ1-5, with 8 bases matching TRBD1. This CDR3 has 13 amino acids. Germline V CDR1 and CDR2: DFQATT, SNEGSKA (reference sequence). The DNA for the CDR3 is TGCAGCCTACGGACAGGGAACAATCAGCCCCAGCATTTT. Its protein is CSLRTGNNQPQHF.

This clonotype has only a few counts. The genes are TRBV6-1 and TRBJ1-3; weak D call: TRBD1 (6 bases). Trimming pared 7 bases from V and 2 bases from J, leaving 12 bases between. Germline CDR1 MNHNS, CDR2 SASEGT. The CDR3 loop spans 14 amino acids. The CDR3 DNA reads TGTGCCAGCAAAGTACAGGGCCCTGGAAACACCATATATTTT. Residues: CASKVQGPGNTIYF.

This clonotype has more than one count but fewer than ten. The DNA of the CDR3 is TGCAGTGCTCATACAGGGGTGGCTGAAAAACTGTTTTTT. This sequence encodes CSAHTGVAEKLFF. J is TRBJ1-4 and V is TRBV20-1, with 7 bases fitting TRBD1. Germline CDR1 DFQATT, CDR2 SNEGSKA (reference sequence). V was pared by 5 bases and J by 7 bases, with 7 bases of the junction left unmatched. This CDR3 contains 13 residues.

The J gene is TRBJ1-6, the V gene TRBV20-1; D ambiguous. The CDR3 covers 14 residues. Trimming shortened V by 0 bases and J by 8 bases, and 11 bases separated the two germline ends. Germline V gene lookup returns CDR1 DFQATT and CDR2 SNEGSKA (reference sequence). The CDR3 nucleotides read TGCAGTGCTAGAGATTCGAAAGGCTATTCACCCCTCCACTTT. Encoded protein: CSARDSKGYSPLHF.

This clonotype was picked up a small number of times. The gene calls are TRBV20-1 and TRBJ1-5; a possible D gene is TRBD1 (5 bases). CDR1 and CDR2 from the germline V gene are DFQATT and SNEGSKA (reference sequence). V lost 3 bases to trimming and J lost 4 bases, with 19 bases between them. The CDR3 runs 16 residues. The CDR3 region is CSARDSGGTFNQPQHF. The CDR3 DNA sequence: TGCAGTGCTAGGGATTCGGGGGGGACCTTTAATCAGCCCCAGCATTTT.

The V gene is TRBV28, the J gene TRBJ2-7; TRBD1 is a possible D gene (5 bases). CDR1 is MDHEN, CDR2 SYDVKM, per germline. V lost 6 bases and J 1 base, leaving 10 bases between the germline ends. There are 13 residues in the CDR3. The CDR3, as DNA: TGTGCCAGCAGCAACAGGTTTTCCTACGAGCAGTACTTC. Translation gives CASSNRFSYEQYF.